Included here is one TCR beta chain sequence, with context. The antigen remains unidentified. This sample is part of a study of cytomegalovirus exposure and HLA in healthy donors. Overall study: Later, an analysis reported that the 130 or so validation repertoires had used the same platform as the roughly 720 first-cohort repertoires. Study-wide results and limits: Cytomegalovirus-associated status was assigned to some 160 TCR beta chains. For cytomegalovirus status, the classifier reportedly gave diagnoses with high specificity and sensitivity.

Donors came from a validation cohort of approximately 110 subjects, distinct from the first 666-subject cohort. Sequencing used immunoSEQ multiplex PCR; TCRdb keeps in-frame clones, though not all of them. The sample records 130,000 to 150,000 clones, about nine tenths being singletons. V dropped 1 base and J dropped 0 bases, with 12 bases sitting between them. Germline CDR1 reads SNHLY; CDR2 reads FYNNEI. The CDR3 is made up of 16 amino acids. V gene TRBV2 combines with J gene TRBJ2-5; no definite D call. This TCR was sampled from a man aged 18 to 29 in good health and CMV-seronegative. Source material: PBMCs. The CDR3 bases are TGTGCCAGCAGTGAAGGCCATCTATTGTACCAAGAGACCCAGTACTTC. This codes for CASSEGHLLYQETQYF.